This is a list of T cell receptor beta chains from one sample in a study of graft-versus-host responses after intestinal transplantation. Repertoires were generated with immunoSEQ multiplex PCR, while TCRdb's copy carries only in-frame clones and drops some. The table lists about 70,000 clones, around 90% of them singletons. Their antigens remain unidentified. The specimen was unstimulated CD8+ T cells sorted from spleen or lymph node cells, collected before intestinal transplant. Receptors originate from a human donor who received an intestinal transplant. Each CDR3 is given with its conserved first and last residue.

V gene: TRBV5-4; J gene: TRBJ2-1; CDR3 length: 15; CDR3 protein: CASSLGGEYGNEQFF
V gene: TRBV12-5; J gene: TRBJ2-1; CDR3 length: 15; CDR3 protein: CASGPPTVSYNEQFF
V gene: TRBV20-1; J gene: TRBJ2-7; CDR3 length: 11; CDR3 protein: CSASQGIEQYF
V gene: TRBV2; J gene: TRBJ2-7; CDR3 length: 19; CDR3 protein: CASSDWALVGTSQIYEQYF
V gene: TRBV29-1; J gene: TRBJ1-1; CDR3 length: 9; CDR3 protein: CSDRAEAFF
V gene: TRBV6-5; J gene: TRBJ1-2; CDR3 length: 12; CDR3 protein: CASSYWGGGYTF
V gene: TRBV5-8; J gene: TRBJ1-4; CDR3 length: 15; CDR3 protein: CASSLGAGDSEKLFF
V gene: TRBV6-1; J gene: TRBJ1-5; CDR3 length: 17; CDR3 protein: CASSEGSSGWSNQPQHF
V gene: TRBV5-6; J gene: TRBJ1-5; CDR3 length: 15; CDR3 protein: CASSPGGVGNQPQHF
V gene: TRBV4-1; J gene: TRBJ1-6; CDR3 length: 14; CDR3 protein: CASSLEGLNSPLHF
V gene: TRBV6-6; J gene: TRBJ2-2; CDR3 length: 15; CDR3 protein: CASSYSSPNTGELFF
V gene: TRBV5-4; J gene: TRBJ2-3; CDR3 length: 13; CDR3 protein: CASSLDSADTQYF
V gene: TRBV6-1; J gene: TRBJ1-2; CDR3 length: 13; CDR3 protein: CASSDPAGYGYTF
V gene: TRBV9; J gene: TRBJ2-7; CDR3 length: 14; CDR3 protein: CASSGSGGADEQYF
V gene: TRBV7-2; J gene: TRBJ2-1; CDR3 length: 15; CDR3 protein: CASSLVGGRYNEQFF
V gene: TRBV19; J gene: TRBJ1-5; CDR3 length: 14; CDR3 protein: CASSMGPSNQPQHF
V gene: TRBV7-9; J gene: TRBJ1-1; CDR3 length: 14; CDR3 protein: CASSEGALNTEAFF
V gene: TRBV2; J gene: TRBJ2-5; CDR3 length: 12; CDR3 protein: CASTGHLETQYF
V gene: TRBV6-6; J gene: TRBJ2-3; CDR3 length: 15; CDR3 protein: CASNLQAGSTDTQYF
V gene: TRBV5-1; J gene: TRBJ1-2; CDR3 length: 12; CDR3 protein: CASTGGNYGYTF
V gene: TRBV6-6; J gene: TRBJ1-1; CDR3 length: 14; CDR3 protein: CASSYGGGGTEAFF
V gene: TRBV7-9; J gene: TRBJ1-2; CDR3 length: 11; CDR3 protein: CASGRDYGYTF
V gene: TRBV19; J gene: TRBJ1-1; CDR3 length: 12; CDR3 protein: CASSEGNTEAFF
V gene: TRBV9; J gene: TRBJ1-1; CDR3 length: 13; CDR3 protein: CASNLNGYTEAFF
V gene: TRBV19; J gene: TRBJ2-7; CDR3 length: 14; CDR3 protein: CASSPNRGGYEQYF
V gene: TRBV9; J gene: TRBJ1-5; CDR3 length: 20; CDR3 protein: CASSVAVLGELAYSNQPQHF
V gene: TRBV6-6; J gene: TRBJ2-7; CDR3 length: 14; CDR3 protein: CASNPGLAIHEQYF
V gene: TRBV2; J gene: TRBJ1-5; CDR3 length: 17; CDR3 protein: CASSLHRDTYSNQPQHF
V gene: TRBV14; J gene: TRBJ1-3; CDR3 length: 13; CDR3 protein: CASSPPFIYTIYF
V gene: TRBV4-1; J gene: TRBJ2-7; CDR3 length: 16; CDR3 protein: CASRTSLAGGNYEQYF
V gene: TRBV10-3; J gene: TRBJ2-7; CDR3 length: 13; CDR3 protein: CANRGGQGYEQYF
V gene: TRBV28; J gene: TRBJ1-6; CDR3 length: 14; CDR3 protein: CASIRSSYNSPLHF
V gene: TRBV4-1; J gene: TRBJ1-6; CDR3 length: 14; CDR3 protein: CASSQYSYNSPLHF
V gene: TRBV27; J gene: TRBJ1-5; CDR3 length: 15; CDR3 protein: CASSPNRGGNQPQHF
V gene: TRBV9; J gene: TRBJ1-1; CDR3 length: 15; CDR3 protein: CASSPDRERDTEAFF
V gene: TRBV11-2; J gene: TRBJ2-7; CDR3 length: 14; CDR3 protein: CASSHGQGAWEQYF
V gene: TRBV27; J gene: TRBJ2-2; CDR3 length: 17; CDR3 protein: CASTVLAGPANTGELFF
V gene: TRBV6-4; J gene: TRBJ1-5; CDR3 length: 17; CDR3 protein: CASRGSYTVHSNQPQHF
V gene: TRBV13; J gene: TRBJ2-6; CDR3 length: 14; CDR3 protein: CASSLGGGANVLTF
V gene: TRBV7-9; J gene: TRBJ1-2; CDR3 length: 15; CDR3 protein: CASSPWDRKGNGYTF
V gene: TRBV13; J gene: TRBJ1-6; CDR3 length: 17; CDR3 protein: CASSRGQGADYNSPLHF